Below are 11 T cell receptor beta chains sequenced from a single sample in a study of beta chain features in type 1 diabetes. Expressed TCRB transcripts were sequenced because the isolated RNA had all been reverse transcribed beforehand. Profiled with immunoSEQ multiplex PCR; TCRdb holds only in-frame clones, not every one. The sample records around 300,000 clones, approximately 8.1% being singletons. The specimen was central memory CD4+ T cells from blood. All receptors derive from a woman under 30 in good health.

The chain combines TRBV14 with TRBJ2-7; 7 bases align to TRBD1. Trimming cost V 4 bases and J 6 bases; bases outside gene matches: 12. The CDR3 length is 15 residues. Germline V lookup: CDR1 SGHDN, CDR2 FVKESK. The CDR3 sequence is CASSRTEGAAAEQYV. Written as DNA, the CDR3 is TGTGCCAGCAGCCGTACCGAGGGGGCCGCAGCCGAGCAGTACGTC.

This chain connects TRBV5-6 to TRBJ2-7; D perhaps matches TRBD2 (6 bases). V was clipped by 4 bases and J by 5 bases, with 28 bases between them. This CDR3 is 18 amino acids long. In germline, CDR1 is SGHDT, CDR2 YYEEEE. In DNA form, the CDR3 reads TGTGCCAGCAGCCCCCTCCGCGGCGGGGTCGTGCCCCTGAACGAGCAGTACGTC. Protein sequence: CASSPLRGGVVPLNEQYV.

A remark on this clone: The sample has other DNA sequences that encode this CDR3 too. The genes are TRBV2 and TRBJ2-1, with 12 positions matching TRBD2. The CDR3 covers 18 residues. Germline V gene lookup returns CDR1 SNHLY and CDR2 FYNNEI. V lost 6 bases to trimming and J lost 0 bases; unmatched junction nucleotides: 9. CDR3 sequence: CASSPGTSGSSSYNEQFF. The CDR3 DNA sequence: TGTGCCAGCAGCCCCGGGACTAGCGGGTCGAGCTCCTACAATGAGCAGTTCTTC. The full variable domain, completed using reference TRBV2 and TRBJ2-1, is EPEVTQTPSHQVTQMGQEVILRCVPISNHLYFYWYRQILGQKVEFLVSFYNNEISEKSEIFDDQFSVERPDGSNFTLKIRSTKLEDSAMYFCASSPGTSGSSSYNEQFFGPGTRLTVL.

Concerning this clone: A much bigger clone sits one base away, suggesting this may be a read error. This chain joins TRBV5-1 and TRBJ1-1, with 9 bases identical to TRBD1. The CDR3 runs 16 residues. Germline CDR1 SGHRS, CDR2 YFSETQ. J gave up 0 bases and V 3 bases, and 6 bases lay outside the gene matches. The CDR3 protein is CASSWGTGRVNTEAFF. The CDR3 DNA reads as TGCGCCAGCAGCTGGGGGACAGGGCGAGTGAACACTGAAGCTTTCTTT.

This clone occurred a few times. The rearrangement links TRBV4-3 to TRBJ2-3; a weak D match, TRBD2 (5 bases). Germline loops: CDR1 LGHNA, CDR2 YSLEER. The germline V and J ends were trimmed by 2 bases and 6 bases, with 12 bases remaining between them. The CDR3 length is 14 residues. CDR3 loop: CASSQLPGKDTQYF. The CDR3 region has the DNA TGCGCCAGCAGCCAATTACCCGGGAAGGATACGCAGTATTTT.

Of note for this clone: One end of the junction varies from germline; a read error may be responsible. The V call is TRBV9, the J call TRBJ2-1; D is ambiguous. The CDR3 is 12 residues long. Germline lookup yields CDR1 SGDLS and CDR2 YYNGEE. For the CDR3, the DNA is TGTGCCAGCAGCGTAGGTCGGGCTGCTCAGGTCTTC. It encodes CASSVGRAAQVF.

The sample holds a few counts of this clone. The V and J genes are TRBV11-3 and TRBJ2-1, with D possibly TRBD1 on 5 matching bases. CDR3 size: 16 residues. Germline V gene data show CDR1 as SGHNT and CDR2 as YENEEA. V lost 5 bases to trimming and J lost 0 bases, with 14 bases between them. CDR3 nucleotide sequence: TGTGCCAGCAGCCGACGCAGGGCCCTCTCCTACAATGAGCAGTTCTTC. It translates to CASSRRRALSYNEQFF.

This clone was recorded at least ten times. This chain uses TRBV18 with TRBJ1-6; possibly TRBD1 for D (5 bases). V gave up 3 bases and J gave up 9 bases, with 18 bases separating them. This CDR3 region has 16 residues. Germline CDR1 reads KGHSH; CDR2 reads LQKENI. CDR3 in amino acids: CASSPLRQGDGSPLHF. Written as DNA, the CDR3 is TGTGCCAGCTCACCCCTTCGGCAGGGTGACGGTTCACCCCTCCACTTT.

This clone was seen a few times. This rearrangement joins TRBV7-8 to TRBJ1-5; D is unresolved. This CDR3 contains 13 residues. V lost 2 bases to trimming and J lost 7 bases, with 9 bases between them. Germline V CDR1 and CDR2: SGHVS, FQNEAQ. In DNA form, the CDR3 reads TGTGCCAGCAGCTTAAAGGGTGACCAGCCCCAGCATTTT. Protein sequence: CASSLKGDQPQHF. The variable domain in full, completed from reference TRBV7-8 and TRBJ1-5, reads GAGVSQSPRYKVAKRGQDVALRCDPISGHVSLFWYQQALGQGPEFLTYFQNEAQLDKSGLPSDRFFAERPEGSVSTLKIQRTQQEDSAVYLCASSLKGDQPQHFGDGTRLSIL.

The chain couples TRBV11-3 to TRBJ2-7; D may be TRBD1 (6 bases). This CDR3 region has 16 residues. The ends were cut back, 4 bases at V and 0 bases at J, with 16 bases in the middle. Germline V lookup: CDR1 SGHNT, CDR2 YENEEA. CDR3 protein: CASSSAPTGNSYEQYF. DNA of the CDR3: TGTGCCAGCAGCTCCGCCCCGACAGGTAACTCCTACGAGCAGTACTTC.

The chain has TRBV7-6 and TRBJ1-4; D unresolved. Germline CDR1 reads SGHVS; CDR2 reads FNYEAQ. The CDR3 consists of 13 residues. Trimming pared 5 bases from V and 6 bases from J, leaving 10 bases between. The CDR3 spells CASSRTDHEKLFF. CDR3 DNA sequence: TGTGCCAGCAGCCGTACGGATCATGAAAAACTGTTTTTT. Filled out from reference TRBV7-6 and TRBJ1-4, the complete variable domain reads GAGVSQSPRYKVTKRGQDVALRCDPISGHVSLYWYRQALGQGPEFLTYFNYEAQQDKSGLPNDRFSAERPEGSISTLTIQRTEQRDSAMYRCASSRTDHEKLFFGSGTQLSVL.